These 19 T cell receptor beta chains share one sample of origin, sequenced in a study of T-cell reconstitution after alpha-beta-depleted transplantation in children. Preparing the TCRbeta library involved the use of unique molecular identifiers. MiXCR was run by TCRdb on the PCR reads, yielding one entry per CDR3 protein. The sample lists about 200,000 distinct CDR3 sequences; approximately 15% were seen once. This specimen was PBMCs, mostly from graft donor cells, taken 360 days after TCRalphabeta/CD19-depleted stem cell transplant. These receptors were obtained from a male patient aged 2 to 9 who had a stem cell transplant for acute lymphoblastic leukemia, so the T cells may come from the graft donor.

The rearrangement joins TRBV7-8 to TRBJ1-3, with D hard to call. Germline assignment: CDR1 SGHVS and CDR2 FQNEAQ. Trimming took off 5 bases at V and 0 bases at J, with 11 bases between the two ends. The CDR3 length is 15 residues. The CDR3 DNA reads TGTGCCAGCAGCCCGGGGATCAGCTCTGGAAACACCATATATTTT. As protein: CASSPGISSGNTIYF.

The rearrangement joins TRBV15 to TRBJ1-5; D gene uncertain. The ends were cut back, 0 bases at V and 0 bases at J, with 3 bases in the middle. The CDR3 has 14 amino acids. Looked up from germline, CDR1 is LNHNV and CDR2 is YYDKDF (reference sequence). CDR3 loop: CATSRDYSNQPQHF. The CDR3 region has the DNA TGTGCCACCAGCAGAGATTATAGCAATCAGCCCCAGCATTTT. Looking up the rest from reference TRBV15 and TRBJ1-5 gives the full variable domain: DAMVIQNPRYQVTQFGKPVTLSCSQTLNHNVMYWYQQKSSQAPKLLFHYYDKDFNNEADTPDNFQSRRPNTSFCFLDIRSPGLGDTAMYLCATSRDYSNQPQHFGDGTRLSIL.

This clonotype was observed many times. The chain carries TRBV5-4 and TRBJ2-2; a possible D gene is TRBD1 (6 bases). Germline V gives CDR1 SGHNT, CDR2 YYREEE (reference sequence). The V and J ends lost 4 bases and 5 bases respectively, with 12 bases between them. The CDR3 length is 14 residues. CDR3 in amino acids: CASSPRTETGELFF. The CDR3 DNA reads as TGTGCCAGCAGCCCCCGGACAGAGACCGGGGAGCTGTTTTTT.

In its sample, this clonotype was seen many times. The genes are TRBV29-1 and TRBJ2-1, with 12 bases identical to TRBD2. Germline V CDR1 and CDR2: SQVTM, ANQGSEA. The CDR3 runs to 15 residues. V gave up 0 bases and J gave up 7 bases; unmatched junction bases: 4. CDR3 in DNA: TGCAGCGTTGAAGATCTAGCGGGGGGGGGTAATGAGCAGTTCTTC. The encoded protein is CSVEDLAGGGNEQFF.

This clonotype was seen a few times. DNA for the CDR3: TGTGCCAGCAGCTTGGGAGTACCTGGGACTGAAGCTTTCTTT. This gives the protein CASSLGVPGTEAFF. The rearrangement joins TRBV5-5 to TRBJ1-1; D unresolved. Germline CDR1 reads SGHKS; CDR2 reads YYEKEE (reference sequence). There are 14 residues in the CDR3. V was shortened by 0 bases and J by 5 bases, with 11 bases between the two germline ends.

The chain is built from TRBV11-2 and TRBJ2-3; TRBD2 agrees at 12 bases. Germline CDR1 SGHAT, CDR2 FQNNGV. The CDR3 is made up of 15 amino acids. The ends lost 6 bases at V and 5 bases at J; junction bases unmatched: 6. In nucleotides, the CDR3 is TGTGCCAGCAGTTCGACTAGCGGGAGAATAGATACGCAGTATTTT. Protein sequence: CASSSTSGRIDTQYF.

The rearrangement joins TRBV4-3 to TRBJ2-1; the D is unclear. The CDR3 runs to 15 residues. V dropped 0 bases and J dropped 2 bases, with 8 bases sitting between them. CDR1 and CDR2 (germline): LGHNA, YSLEER. Here the CDR3 reads CASSQDRATYNEQFF. CDR3 DNA: TGCGCCAGCAGCCAAGATCGGGCAACCTACAATGAGCAGTTCTTC.

This clonotype was found a few times. The genes are TRBV7-9 and TRBJ1-1; 9 bases map to TRBD1. Germline values: CDR1 SEHNR, CDR2 FQNEAQ (reference sequence). The CDR3 has 14 amino acids. After removal of 6 bases from V and 2 bases from J, the junction contained 4 bases not matched to a gene. Here the CDR3 reads CASREGQGNTEAFF. DNA for the CDR3: TGTGCCAGCAGGGAGGGACAGGGCAACACTGAAGCTTTCTTT. Complete variable domain (other parts from reference TRBV7-9 and TRBJ1-1): DTGVSQNPRHKITKRGQNVTFRCDPISEHNRLYWYRQTLGQGPEFLTYFQNEAQLEKSRLLSDRFSAERPKGSFSTLEIQRTEQGDSAMYLCASREGQGNTEAFFGQGTRLTVV.

This clonotype was counted a few times. The chain carries TRBV20-1 and TRBJ2-2, with TRBD1 matching 11 bases. V dropped 2 bases and J dropped 6; count of bases not matched to a gene: 14. The CDR3 extends over 18 amino acids. Germline CDR1 reads DFQATT; CDR2 reads SNEGSKA (reference sequence). The CDR3 sequence is CSARPGTGGKGRAGELFF. CDR3 nucleotides: TGCAGTGCTAGACCGGGGACAGGGGGAAAGGGTCGGGCCGGGGAGCTGTTTTTT.

CDR3 bases: TGTGCCAGCAGCGTAGCTACGGTCTTAAATTCACCCCTCCACTTT. Protein: CASSVATVLNSPLHF. The chain recombines TRBV9 with TRBJ1-6; D gene ambiguous. In germline, CDR1 is SGDLS, CDR2 YYNGEE. V was shortened by 0 bases and J by 7 bases, with 11 bases between the two germline ends. The CDR3 has 15 residues.

This chain connects TRBV3-1 to TRBJ2-3; TRBD2 is a possible D gene (6 bases). The CDR3 length is 15 residues. In germline, CDR1 is LGHDT, CDR2 YNNKEL (reference sequence). V was shortened by 2 bases and J by 0 bases, with 9 bases between the two germline ends. As DNA, the CDR3 is TGTGCCAGCAGCCAATCCGGGACTAGCACAGATACGCAGTATTTT. This sequence encodes CASSQSGTSTDTQYF.

The sample holds a few counts of this clonotype. DNA for the CDR3: TGTGCCAGCGGTGGATCTGGGTACAATGAGCAGTTCTTC. This codes for CASGGSGYNEQFF. This chain uses TRBV3-1 with TRBJ2-1; D is undetermined. Per germline, CDR1 LGHDT and CDR2 YNNKEL (reference sequence). The CDR3 has 13 residues. Trimming left V 8 bases short and J 4 bases short, with 12 bases between.

This clonotype was seen a few times. The chain is built from TRBV5-1 and TRBJ1-4, with D possibly TRBD1 on 5 matching bases. From germline, CDR1 is SGHRS and CDR2 YFSETQ. With 3 bases removed from V and 3 bases from J, the gap between germline ends came to 12 bases. The CDR3 extends over 15 amino acids. As DNA, the CDR3 is TGCGCCAGCAGCTGGAGACAGCCGTCTAATGAAAAACTGTTTTTT. It specifies CASSWRQPSNEKLFF.

This chain connects TRBV20-1 to TRBJ2-7; the D is unclear. The CDR3 consists of 12 residues. Germline CDR1 DFQATT, CDR2 SNEGSKA (reference sequence). V lost 3 bases and J lost 0, with 6 bases in between. This CDR3 is CSASATSYEQYF. CDR3 coding DNA: TGCAGTGCTAGCGCGACCTCCTACGAGCAGTACTTC.

This clonotype was recorded a few times. The genes are TRBV6-1 and TRBJ2-5, with D hard to call. CDR1 is MNHNS, CDR2 SASEGT, per germline. V dropped 6 bases and J dropped 4 bases, with 15 bases sitting between them. This CDR3 has 14 amino acids. The CDR3 reads CASSRLYLGETQYF. In nucleotides, the CDR3 is TGTGCCAGCAGCCGACTCTACCTGGGAGAGACCCAGTACTTC.

The rearrangement links TRBV5-1 to TRBJ2-7; D is possibly TRBD2 (6 bases). The CDR3 loop spans 15 amino acids. V shed 0 bases and J shed 2 bases, with 12 bases lying between them. In germline, CDR1 is SGHRS, CDR2 YFSETQ. The DNA for the CDR3 is TGCGCCAGCAGCTTGGTCCGCGGGATTCCCTACGAGCAGTACTTC. Residues: CASSLVRGIPYEQYF. Using reference TRBV5-1 and TRBJ2-7 for the parts outside the CDR3, the full variable domain is KAGVTQTPRYLIKTRGQQVTLSCSPISGHRSVSWYQQTPGQGLQFLFEYFSETQRNKGNFPGRFSGRQFSNSRSEMNVSTLELGDSALYLCASSLVRGIPYEQYFGPGTRLTVT.

This clonotype was counted ten times or more. The chain links TRBV12-3 or TRBV12-4 to TRBJ2-7; D possibly corresponds to TRBD2 (5 bases). The CDR3 extends over 13 amino acids. The V gene lost 7 bases and the J gene lost 0 bases, with 10 bases spanning the gap. CDR3 sequence: CASTSSFSYEQYF. The CDR3 nucleotides read TGTGCCAGCACTTCTAGCTTCTCCTACGAGCAGTACTTC.

The sample holds a few counts of this clonotype. J is TRBJ1-6 and V is TRBV12-3 or TRBV12-4; no reliable D call. This CDR3 spans 14 amino acids. Trimming took off 6 bases at V and 0 bases at J, with 6 bases between the two ends. The CDR3 loop is CASSASSYNSPLHF. The CDR3 bases are TGTGCCAGCAGCGCGAGCTCCTATAATTCACCCCTCCACTTT.

This clonotype has a count of ten or more. This chain uses TRBV10-3 with TRBJ2-6; TRBD1 matches 10 bases. The ends lost 10 bases at V and 6 bases at J; junction bases unmatched: 9. The CDR3 runs 15 residues. The germline V gene has CDR1 ENHRY and CDR2 SYGVKD. The CDR3 region is CATSGQGTVANVLTF. Written as DNA, the CDR3 is TGTGCCACCTCGGGACAGGGGACTGTGGCCAACGTCCTGACTTTC.